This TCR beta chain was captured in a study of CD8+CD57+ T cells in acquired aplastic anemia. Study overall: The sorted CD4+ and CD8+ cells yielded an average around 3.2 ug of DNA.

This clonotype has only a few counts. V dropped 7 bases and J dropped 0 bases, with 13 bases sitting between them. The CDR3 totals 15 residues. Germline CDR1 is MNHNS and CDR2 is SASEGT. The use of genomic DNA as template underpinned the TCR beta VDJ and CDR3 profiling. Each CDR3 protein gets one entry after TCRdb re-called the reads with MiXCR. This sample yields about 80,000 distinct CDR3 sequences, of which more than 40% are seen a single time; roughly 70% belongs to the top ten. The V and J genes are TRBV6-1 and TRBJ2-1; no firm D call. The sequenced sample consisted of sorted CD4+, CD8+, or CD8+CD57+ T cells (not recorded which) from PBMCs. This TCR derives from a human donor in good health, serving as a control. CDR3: CASTAGPNSYNEQFF. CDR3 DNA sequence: TGTGCCAGCACCGCAGGACCTAACTCCTACAATGAGCAGTTCTTC.